This T cell receptor (beta chain) was retrieved from a study of blood T cell repertoires in COVID-19. V trimming: 7 bases; J trimming: 3 bases; junction bases outside the gene matches: 9. The CDR3 sequence is 15 residues long. Germline lookup yields CDR1 MDHEN and CDR2 SYDVKM. Libraries were prepared by immunoSEQ multiplex PCR; TCRdb keeps only in-frame clonotypes and omits some of them. The sample has fewer than 200,000 clones; around 85% are singletons. The sample consisted of peripheral blood. This sequence originates from a woman in her sixties with acute or convalescent COVID-19. This chain uses TRBV28 with TRBJ1-5; 7 bases fit TRBD1. The CDR3 loop reads CASINDRVPNQPQHF. As DNA, the CDR3 is TGTGCCAGCATTAACGACAGGGTCCCCAATCAGCCCCAGCATTTT.